This entry describes one T cell receptor (beta chain). Sample-barcoded 5' priming and a J-beta primer mix drove a second PCR of roughly 7 to 11 cycles. Every cDNA molecule bore a tag from a template-switch adaptor containing 12 random nucleotides. TCRdb reanalysed the 5' RACE reads using MiXCR and keeps one entry per CDR3 protein. The table has 700,000 or so distinct CDR3 sequences, 40% to 45% seen once. These data come from a study of blood T cells in healthy people across ages. Whole-study context: Using template switching, researchers captured about one barcoded beta molecule for each two T cells.

This CDR3 is built from 15 residues. The germline V gene has CDR1 SGHDN and CDR2 FVKESK. V was pared by 1 base and J by 2 bases, with 12 bases between. This chain connects TRBV14 to TRBJ2-7, with D tentatively TRBD1 (7 bases). The clonotype comes from a man older than 75 in good health. The sequenced material came from blood. The CDR3 DNA reads as TGTGCCAGCAGCCAAGCGCAGGGGGGCCCCTACGAGCAGTACTTC. Its protein is CASSQAQGGPYEQYF.